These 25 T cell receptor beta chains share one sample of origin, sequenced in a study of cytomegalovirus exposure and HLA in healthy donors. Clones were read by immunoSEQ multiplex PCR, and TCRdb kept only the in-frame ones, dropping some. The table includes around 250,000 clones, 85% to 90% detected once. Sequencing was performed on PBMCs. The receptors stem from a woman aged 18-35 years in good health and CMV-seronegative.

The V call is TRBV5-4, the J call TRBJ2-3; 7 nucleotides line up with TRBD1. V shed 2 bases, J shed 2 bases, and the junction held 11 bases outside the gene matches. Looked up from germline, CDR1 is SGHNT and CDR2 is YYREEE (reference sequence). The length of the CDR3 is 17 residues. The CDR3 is CASSLATGDIYTDTQYF. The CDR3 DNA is TGTGCCAGCAGCTTAGCTACAGGGGATATCTACACAGATACGCAGTATTTT.

The CDR3 sequence: CAIRGTESYEQYV. The CDR3 bases are TGTGCCATCAGGGGGACAGAGTCCTACGAGCAGTACGTC. The chain employs TRBV10-3 and TRBJ2-7; 7 positions match TRBD1. The germline V gene has CDR1 ENHRY and CDR2 SYGVKD. Unmatched junction bases numbered 3, after V lost 6 bases and J lost 1 base. This CDR3 comprises 13 residues.

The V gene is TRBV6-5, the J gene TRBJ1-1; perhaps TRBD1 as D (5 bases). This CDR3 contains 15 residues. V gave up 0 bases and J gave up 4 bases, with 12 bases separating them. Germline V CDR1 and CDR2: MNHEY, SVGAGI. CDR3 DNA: TGTGCCAGCAGTTACTCGAGGTGGGGGGGCACTGAAGCTTTCTTT. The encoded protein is CASSYSRWGGTEAFF.

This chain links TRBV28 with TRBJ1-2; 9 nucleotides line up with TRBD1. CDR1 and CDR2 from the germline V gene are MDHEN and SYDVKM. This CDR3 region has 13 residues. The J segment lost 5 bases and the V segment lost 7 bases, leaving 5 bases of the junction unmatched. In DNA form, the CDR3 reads TGTGCCAGCACTACAGGGGGCGATTATGGCTACACCTTC. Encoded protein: CASTTGGDYGYTF.

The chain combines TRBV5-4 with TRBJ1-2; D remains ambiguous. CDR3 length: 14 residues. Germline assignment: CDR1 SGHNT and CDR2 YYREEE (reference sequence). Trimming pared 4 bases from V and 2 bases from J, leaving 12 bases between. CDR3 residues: CASSRGNPNYGYTF. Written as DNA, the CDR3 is TGTGCCAGCAGCCGGGGTAACCCCAACTATGGCTACACCTTC.

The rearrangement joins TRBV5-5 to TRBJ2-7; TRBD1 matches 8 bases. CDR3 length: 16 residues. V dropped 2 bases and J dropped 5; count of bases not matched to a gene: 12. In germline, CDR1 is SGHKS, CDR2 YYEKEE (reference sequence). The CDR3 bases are TGTGCCAGCAGCTTCCTCCCAGGGGGCAATTTCGACGAGCAGTACGTC. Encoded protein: CASSFLPGGNFDEQYV.

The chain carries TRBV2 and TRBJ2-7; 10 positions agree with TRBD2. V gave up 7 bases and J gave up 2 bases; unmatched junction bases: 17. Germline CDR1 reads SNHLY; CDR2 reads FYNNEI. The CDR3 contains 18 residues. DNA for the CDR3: TGTGCCAGCACCGTCCACGGATTAGCGGGGGGACTTCCCTACGAGCAGTACTTC. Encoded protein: CASTVHGLAGGLPYEQYF.

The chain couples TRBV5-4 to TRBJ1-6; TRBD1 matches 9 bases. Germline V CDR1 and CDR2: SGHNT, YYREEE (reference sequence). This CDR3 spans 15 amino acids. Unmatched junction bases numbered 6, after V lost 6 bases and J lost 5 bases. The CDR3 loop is CASNLDRGDNSPLHF. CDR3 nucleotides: TGTGCCAGCAACCTGGACAGGGGAGATAATTCACCCCTCCACTTT.

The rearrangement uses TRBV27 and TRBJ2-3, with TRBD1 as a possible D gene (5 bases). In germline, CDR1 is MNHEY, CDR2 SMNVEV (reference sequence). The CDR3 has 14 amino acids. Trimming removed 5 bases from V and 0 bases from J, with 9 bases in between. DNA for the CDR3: TGTGCCAGCAGTCTACAGGTTAGCACAGATACGCAGTATTTT. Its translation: CASSLQVSTDTQYF.

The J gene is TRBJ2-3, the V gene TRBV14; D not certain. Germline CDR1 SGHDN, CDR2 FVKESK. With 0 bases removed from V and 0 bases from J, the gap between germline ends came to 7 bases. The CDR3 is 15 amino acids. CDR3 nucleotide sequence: TGTGCCAGCAGCCAAGACAACTTAAGCACAGATACGCAGTATTTT. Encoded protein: CASSQDNLSTDTQYF.

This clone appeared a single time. CDR3 protein: CASGGQGPNQPQHF. CDR3 DNA: TGCGCCAGCGGGGGACAGGGCCCAAATCAGCCCCAGCATTTT. The chain links TRBV10-2 to TRBJ1-5; 9 bases align to TRBD1. Germline CDR1 and CDR2: WSHSY and SAAADI. Trimming removed 8 bases from V and 4 bases from J; junction bases left unmatched: 6. CDR3 size: 14 residues.

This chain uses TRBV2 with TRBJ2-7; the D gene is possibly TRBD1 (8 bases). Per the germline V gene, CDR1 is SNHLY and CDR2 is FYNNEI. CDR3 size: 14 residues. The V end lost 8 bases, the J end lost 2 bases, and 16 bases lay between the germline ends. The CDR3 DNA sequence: TGTGCCAGCGGGGGGGACAGGTACACCTACGAGCAGTACTTC. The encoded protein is CASGGDRYTYEQYF.

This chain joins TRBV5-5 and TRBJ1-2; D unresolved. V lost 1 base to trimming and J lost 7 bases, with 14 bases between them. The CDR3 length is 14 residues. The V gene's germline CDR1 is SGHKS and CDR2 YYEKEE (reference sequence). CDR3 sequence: CASSLYTGEVGYTF. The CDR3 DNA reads TGTGCCAGCAGCTTGTACACCGGGGAAGTTGGCTACACCTTC.

CDR3 in amino acids: CASRRQGNSPLHF. CDR3 nucleotides: TGTGCCAGCAGAAGACAGGGAAATTCACCCCTCCACTTT. The J gene is TRBJ1-6, the V gene TRBV28; 7 nucleotides agree with TRBD1. The CDR3 contains 13 residues. V dropped 6 bases and J dropped 7; count of bases not matched to a gene: 3. Germline CDR1 MDHEN, CDR2 SYDVKM.

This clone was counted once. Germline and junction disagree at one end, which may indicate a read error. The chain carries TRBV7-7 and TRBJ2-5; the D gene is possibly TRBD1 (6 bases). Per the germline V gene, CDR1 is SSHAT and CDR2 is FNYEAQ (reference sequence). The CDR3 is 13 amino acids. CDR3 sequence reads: CASSRDNQETQYF. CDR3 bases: TGTGCTAGCAGCCGGGACAACCAAGAGACCCAGTACTTC.

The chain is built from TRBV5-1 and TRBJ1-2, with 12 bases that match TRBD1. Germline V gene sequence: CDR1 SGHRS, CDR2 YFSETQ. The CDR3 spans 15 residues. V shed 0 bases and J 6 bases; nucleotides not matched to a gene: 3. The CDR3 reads CASSLGGTGGDGYTF. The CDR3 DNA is TGCGCCAGCAGCTTGGGAGGGACAGGGGGCGATGGCTACACCTTC.

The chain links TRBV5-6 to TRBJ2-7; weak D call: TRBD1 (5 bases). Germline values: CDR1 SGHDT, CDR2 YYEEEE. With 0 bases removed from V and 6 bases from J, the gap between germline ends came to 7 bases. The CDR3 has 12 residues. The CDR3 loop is CASSLVGAEQYF. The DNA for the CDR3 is TGTGCCAGCAGCTTGGTTGGGGCCGAGCAGTACTTC.

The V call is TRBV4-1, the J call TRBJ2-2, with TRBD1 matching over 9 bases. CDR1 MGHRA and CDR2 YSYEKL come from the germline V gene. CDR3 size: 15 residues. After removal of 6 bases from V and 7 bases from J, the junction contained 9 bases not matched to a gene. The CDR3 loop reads CASSPRQGDVGELFF. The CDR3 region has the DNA TGCGCCAGCAGTCCCCGACAGGGGGATGTCGGGGAGCTGTTTTTT.

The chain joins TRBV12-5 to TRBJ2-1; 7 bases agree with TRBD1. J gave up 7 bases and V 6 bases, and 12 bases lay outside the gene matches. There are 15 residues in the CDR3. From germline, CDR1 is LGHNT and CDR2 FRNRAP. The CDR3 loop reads CASGPPWTGVNEQFF. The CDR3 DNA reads TGTGCTAGTGGACCCCCTTGGACAGGTGTTAATGAGCAGTTCTTC.

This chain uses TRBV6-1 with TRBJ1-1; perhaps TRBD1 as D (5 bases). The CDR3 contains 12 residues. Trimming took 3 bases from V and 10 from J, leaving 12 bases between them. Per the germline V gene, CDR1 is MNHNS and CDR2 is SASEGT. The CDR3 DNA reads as TGTGCCAGCAGTGAGGGGCAGAGGATAGCTTTCTTT. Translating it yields CASSEGQRIAFF.

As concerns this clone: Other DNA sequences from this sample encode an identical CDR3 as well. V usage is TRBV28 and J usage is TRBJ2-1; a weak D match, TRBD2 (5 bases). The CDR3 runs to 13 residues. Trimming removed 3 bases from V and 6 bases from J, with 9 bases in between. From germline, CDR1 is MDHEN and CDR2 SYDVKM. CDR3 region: CASSFRAGNEQFF. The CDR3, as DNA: TGTGCCAGCAGTTTCCGGGCGGGCAATGAGCAGTTCTTC.

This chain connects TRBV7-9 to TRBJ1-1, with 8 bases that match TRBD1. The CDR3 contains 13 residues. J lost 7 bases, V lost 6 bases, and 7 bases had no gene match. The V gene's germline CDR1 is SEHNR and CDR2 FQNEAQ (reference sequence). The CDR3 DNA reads TGTGCCAGCAGAATGACAGGGGCGGGTGAAGCTTTCTTT. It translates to CASRMTGAGEAFF.

The CDR3 nucleotides are TGTGCCATCCAGGGGAGCTCCTACAATGAGCAGTTCTTC. Amino acids: CAIQGSSYNEQFF. The genes are TRBV10-3 and TRBJ2-1; D may be TRBD1 (6 bases). Germline CDR1 ENHRY, CDR2 SYGVKD. Trimming removed 8 bases at V and 0 bases at J, with 8 bases between. This CDR3 is 13 amino acids long.

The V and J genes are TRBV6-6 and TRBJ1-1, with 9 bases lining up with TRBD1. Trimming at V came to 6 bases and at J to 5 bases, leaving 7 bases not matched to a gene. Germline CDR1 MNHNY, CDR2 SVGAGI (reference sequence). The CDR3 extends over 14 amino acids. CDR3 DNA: TGTGCCAGCAGAACCGGGACAGGGTTGACTGAAGCTTTCTTT. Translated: CASRTGTGLTEAFF.

CDR3 region: CASTHPVIRGDPYEQYV. The CDR3 DNA sequence: TGTGCCAGCACCCACCCTGTAATCCGGGGGGATCCCTACGAGCAGTACGTC. The chain is built from TRBV27 and TRBJ2-7, with 7 bases that match TRBD2. This CDR3 contains 17 residues. Germline-derived CDR1 and CDR2 are MNHEY and SMNVEV (reference sequence). The ends lost 7 bases at V and 2 bases at J; junction bases unmatched: 17.